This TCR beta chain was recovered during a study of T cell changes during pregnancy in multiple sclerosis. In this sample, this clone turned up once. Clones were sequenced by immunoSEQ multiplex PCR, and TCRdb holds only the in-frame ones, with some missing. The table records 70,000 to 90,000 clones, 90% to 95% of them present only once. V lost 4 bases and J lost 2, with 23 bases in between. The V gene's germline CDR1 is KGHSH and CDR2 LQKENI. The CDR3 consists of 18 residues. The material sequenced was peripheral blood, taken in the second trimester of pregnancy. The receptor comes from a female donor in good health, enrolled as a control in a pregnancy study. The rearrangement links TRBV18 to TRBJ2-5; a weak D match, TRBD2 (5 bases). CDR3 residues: CASSLRRNGVSIQETQYF. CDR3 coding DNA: TGTGCCAGCTCACTCCGGAGGAACGGGGTGTCCATACAAGAGACCCAGTACTTC.